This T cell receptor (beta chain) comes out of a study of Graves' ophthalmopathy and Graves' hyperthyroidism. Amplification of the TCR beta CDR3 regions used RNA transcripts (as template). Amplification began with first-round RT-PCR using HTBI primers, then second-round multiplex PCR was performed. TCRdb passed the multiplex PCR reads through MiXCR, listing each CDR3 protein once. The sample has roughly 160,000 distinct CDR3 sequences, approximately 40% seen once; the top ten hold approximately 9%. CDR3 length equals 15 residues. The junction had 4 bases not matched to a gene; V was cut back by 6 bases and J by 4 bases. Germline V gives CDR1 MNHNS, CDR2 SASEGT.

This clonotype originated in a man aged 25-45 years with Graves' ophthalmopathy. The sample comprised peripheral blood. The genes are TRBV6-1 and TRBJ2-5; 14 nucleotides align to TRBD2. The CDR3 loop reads CASSGLAGGRETQYF. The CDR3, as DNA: TGTGCCAGCAGCGGACTAGCGGGAGGTAGAGAGACCCAGTACTTC.